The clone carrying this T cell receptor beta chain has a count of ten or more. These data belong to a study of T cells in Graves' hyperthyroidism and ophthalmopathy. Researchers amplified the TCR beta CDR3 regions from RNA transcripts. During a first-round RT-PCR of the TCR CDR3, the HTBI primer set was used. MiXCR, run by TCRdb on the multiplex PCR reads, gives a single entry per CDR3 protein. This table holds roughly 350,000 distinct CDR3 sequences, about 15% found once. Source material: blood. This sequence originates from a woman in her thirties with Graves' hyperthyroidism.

CDR3 protein: CASSSGRATDTQYF. The DNA of the CDR3 is TGTGCCAGCAGTAGCGGGAGGGCCACAGATACGCAGTATTTT. The rearrangement links TRBV6-2 or TRBV6-3 to TRBJ2-3; the match to TRBD2 covers 10 bases. The CDR3 extends over 14 amino acids. Per germline, CDR1 MNHEY and CDR2 SVGEGT. V shed 5 bases and J 2 bases; nucleotides not matched to a gene: 1.